This T cell receptor beta chain was captured by sequencing in a study of blood T cell repertoires in COVID-19 (dated by TCRdb to the early 2020s). At the level of the whole study: The collaborator samples originated in the United States, Italy and Spain and spanned the acute and convalescent phases of COVID-19. The prospective study material was composed of cDNA or gDNA derived from T cells, B-cell-depleted T cells, or PBMCs. Subjects who had been exposed to COVID-19, were actively infected with it, or had recovered from it provided the deeply sampled blood TCRbeta repertoires that made up the dataset. The repertoires were made available in a free public database intended to serve as a resource for research on the immune response to SARS-CoV-2. Samples came from the ongoing ImmuneRACE study (first 160 participants) plus 1,254 subjects from 6 global collaborators. Sample metadata almost always included a de-identified subject ID, COVID-19 status, age in years and sex. Where available, HLA class I and class II types were obtained from metadata supplied by the sample provider rather than from assay-based typing.

Participants in the prospective study were enrolled through a virtual design, were aged about 18 to 100 years, and lived in about two dozen United States geographic areas. In the prospective study, participants were assigned to cohorts based on the clinical history participants reported in a screening survey and a study questionnaire. Recovered participants in ImmuneRACE Cohort 3 were defined as having two consecutive negative NP/OP PCR tests, clearance from a healthcare professional, or resolution of symptoms. Each participant in the prospective study had whole blood, serum and a nasopharyngeal or oropharyngeal swab collected by mobile phlebotomists. Additional blood draws and questionnaires over an approximately two-month period could optionally be provided by prospective study participants. Prospective study blood samples were shipped either frozen or at room temperature before DNA extraction.

As regards this clone: The target of this receptor is not known. No quality values exist for individual bases; no much larger clone is one base distant.

TCRbeta CDR3 regions were amplified from genomic DNA by means of the immunoSEQ Assay, a bias-controlled multiplex PCR. Per the authors' processing: The number of nucleated cells in each sample was estimated by amplification of reference gene primers within the assay. Sequence reads were collapsed and filtered to measure the absolute abundance of every unique TCRbeta CDR3 rearrangement. For each sample, productive Simpson clonality was calculated as the square root of Simpson's diversity index across productive rearrangements. In its TCRdb copy, this immuneACCESS table keeps in-frame sequences only and misses some clones. Where compared with another copy, unresolved V genes explain less than half of these, and the others have no known cause. V and J calls plus clone size are reproduced from that table; the DNA served to infer D and trimming. The sample records 180,000 or so clones, over 75% of which are singletons. The ten largest clones take up approximately 10% of the sample.

What the research found in general, with its limitations: The quantity of clinical and demographic metadata differed by source and by participant and was supplied without curation.

Relative to germline, V is missing 3 bases and J is missing 3 bases, with 5 bases of the junction outside any gene match. The germline V gene gives CDR1 as SGHAT and CDR2 as FQNNGV. The CDR3 goes from the cysteine to the phenylalanine over 15 residues. Only the CDR3 part of the read is kept: 45 bases, read in frame from the first base. The chain joins TRBV11-2 to TRBJ2-1, and 7 bases in between align with TRBD2. This clonotype originated in a man aged 50 to 59 who had recovered from COVID-19. Sequences were obtained from PBMCs or T cells enriched from blood (not recorded which). The sequence in DNA is TGTGCCAGCAGCTTGGGCGGGAGAGGCTACAATGAGCAGTTCTTC. The translation is CASSLGGRGYNEQFF.